A single sample gave rise to the 20 T cell receptor beta chains below, sequenced in a study of cytotoxic CD8 clonotypes in ibrutinib-treated CLL. Sequencing used immunoSEQ multiplex PCR; TCRdb keeps in-frame clones, though not all of them. The sample shows about 130,000 clones, 79% of them seen only once. The material was PBMCs, obtained after 12 months of ibrutinib treatment. Receptor source: a human donor with chronic lymphocytic leukemia.

The chain carries TRBV28 and TRBJ2-7, with 12 bases aligning to TRBD2. Trimming at V came to 3 bases and at J to 3 bases, leaving 3 bases not matched to a gene. Germline V gene sequence: CDR1 MDHEN, CDR2 SYDVKM. This CDR3 is 15 amino acids long. The CDR3 coding sequence is TGTGCCAGCAGTTTCTCGGGACTAGCGGGCTACGAGCAGTACTTC. Its translation: CASSFSGLAGYEQYF.

This chain connects TRBV28 to TRBJ1-1; D is possibly TRBD1 (6 bases). Germline-derived CDR1 and CDR2 are MDHEN and SYDVKM. Trimming stripped 5 bases from V and 3 bases from J, with 16 bases between. This CDR3 has 15 amino acids. CDR3 residues: CASSQRPTGYTEAFF. The CDR3 region has the DNA TGTGCCAGCAGTCAACGACCGACAGGTTACACTGAAGCTTTCTTT.

The rearrangement links TRBV7-9 to TRBJ2-7; TRBD1 matches 10 bases. The CDR3 has 15 amino acids. Germline values: CDR1 SEHNR, CDR2 FQNEAQ (reference sequence). Unmatched junction bases numbered 6, after V lost 0 bases and J lost 7 bases. CDR3 in amino acids: CASSLARQGAREQYF. CDR3 DNA sequence: TGTGCCAGCAGCTTAGCTAGACAGGGGGCGAGGGAGCAGTACTTC. The variable domain in full, with the rest retrieved from reference TRBV7-9 and TRBJ2-7, is DTGVSQNPRHKITKRGQNVTFRCDPISEHNRLYWYRQTLGQGPEFLTYFQNEAQLEKSRLLSDRFSAERPKGSFSTLEIQRTEQGDSAMYLCASSLARQGAREQYFGPGTRLTVT.

This clone was seen just once. The chain has TRBV6-5 and TRBJ2-3; D is uncertain. This CDR3 spans 12 amino acids. V gave up 0 bases and J gave up 4 bases, with 2 bases separating them. The germline V gene has CDR1 MNHEY and CDR2 SVGAGI. CDR3 sequence: CASSYSSDTQYF. For the CDR3, the DNA is TGTGCCAGCAGTTACTCATCAGATACGCAGTATTTT.

This clone was observed a handful of times. This chain connects TRBV4-3 to TRBJ2-7; D call uncertain. CDR1 is LGHNA, CDR2 YSLEER, per germline. This CDR3 has 15 residues. V was pared by 1 base and J by 3 bases, with 13 bases between. For the CDR3, the DNA is TGCGCCAGCAGCCAAGGTCCACAGATGAGCTACGAGCAGTACTTC. It encodes CASSQGPQMSYEQYF.

The V call is TRBV30, the J call TRBJ1-2, with D unresolved. Trimming cost V 4 bases and J 2 bases, with 14 bases left between them. This CDR3 has 14 residues. From germline, CDR1 is GTSNPN and CDR2 SVGIG (reference sequence). This CDR3 is CAWTLGGSNYGYTF. The CDR3 DNA reads TGTGCCTGGACCCTGGGAGGGAGCAACTATGGCTACACCTTC.

This clone was seen a few times. The CDR3 DNA sequence: TGCGCCAGCAGCCCTCGGGTTGTTGGCTGGGGCTACACCTTC. It specifies CASSPRVVGWGYTF. The chain couples TRBV4-1 to TRBJ1-2; no reliable D call. Germline CDR1 and CDR2: MGHRA and YSYEKL. The V and J ends lost 4 bases and 8 bases respectively, with 17 bases between them. The CDR3 extends over 14 amino acids.

Regarding this clone: The junction differs from germline at one of its ends, possibly a read error. V gene TRBV18 combines with J gene TRBJ2-7, with 8 bases fitting TRBD2. Germline CDR1 KGHSH, CDR2 LQKENI. This CDR3 is 15 amino acids long. CDR3 DNA: TGTGCCAGCTCAACTAATACTAGCGGAACCTACGGGCAGTACTTC. Protein product: CASSTNTSGTYGQYF.

This clone occurred a few times. The chain recombines TRBV5-6 with TRBJ1-3; D uncertain. The germline V gene has CDR1 SGHDT and CDR2 YYEEEE. The V end was cut by 2 bases, the J end by 4 bases, with 4 bases between. This CDR3 is 12 amino acids long. The CDR3 region is CASSFFGNTIYF. CDR3 in DNA: TGTGCCAGCAGCTTTTTCGGAAACACCATATATTTT. Looking up the rest from reference TRBV5-6 and TRBJ1-3 gives the full variable domain: DAGVTQSPTHLIKTRGQQVTLRCSPKSGHDTVSWYQQALGQGPQFIFQYYEEEERQRGNFPDRFSGHQFPNYSSELNVNALLLGDSALYLCASSFFGNTIYFGEGSWLTVV.

The chain is built from TRBV18 and TRBJ2-5; TRBD1 matches 9 bases. The J call may be incorrect, as the DNA end agrees better with TRBJ2-7. This CDR3 has 14 amino acids. CDR1 is KGHSH, CDR2 LQKENI, per germline. The CDR3 coding sequence is TGTGCCAGCTCTTTAGGACAGGGGCGGTACGAGCAGTACTTC. It is translated as CASSLGQGRYEQYF.

The chain has TRBV5-1 and TRBJ2-6; D ambiguous. CDR1 and CDR2 from the germline V gene are SGHRS and YFSETQ. V dropped 0 bases and J dropped 1 base, with 14 bases sitting between them. The CDR3 is made up of 18 amino acids. The CDR3 spells CASSLAVGLQSGANVLTF. The CDR3 DNA reads TGCGCCAGCAGCTTGGCTGTAGGGTTACAGTCTGGGGCCAACGTCCTGACTTTC.

The V and J genes are TRBV9 and TRBJ2-7; 7 nucleotides line up with TRBD1. Germline V gene sequence: CDR1 SGDLS, CDR2 YYNGEE. The CDR3 runs 15 residues. V lost 4 bases, J lost 3 bases, and 10 bases stayed unmatched. DNA for the CDR3: TGTGCCAGCAGCTTCGAACAGGGGCCCTACTACGAGCAGTACTTC. Its translation is CASSFEQGPYYEQYF.

The table lists this clone with a few counts. The chain uses TRBV27 and TRBJ2-5; TRBD2 is a possible D gene (6 bases). V lost 7 bases and J 5 bases, leaving 20 bases between the germline ends. Germline CDR1 and CDR2: MNHEY and SMNVEV (reference sequence). The CDR3 runs 15 residues. The CDR3 spells CASTFPSGEGETQYF. CDR3 nucleotides: TGTGCCAGCACCTTCCCCTCGGGAGAGGGGGAGACCCAGTACTTC.

The chain couples TRBV5-5 to TRBJ2-5; D not certain. The CDR3 is made up of 16 amino acids. Trimming removed 0 bases from V and 0 bases from J, with 12 bases in between. The germline V gene has CDR1 SGHKS and CDR2 YYEKEE (reference sequence). CDR3 sequence: CASSLASLMYQETQYF. CDR3 DNA sequence: TGTGCCAGCAGCTTGGCCAGCTTAATGTACCAAGAGACCCAGTACTTC.

This chain uses TRBV9 with TRBJ2-6; perhaps TRBD2 as D (6 bases). Germline CDR1 is SGDLS and CDR2 is YYNGEE. V lost 6 bases and J 0 bases, leaving 10 bases between the germline ends. The CDR3 extends over 15 amino acids. The CDR3 bases are TGTGCCAGCACTTTAGCGGACTCTGGGGCCAACGTCCTGACTTTC. It specifies CASTLADSGANVLTF.

This clone was found a few times. The chain carries TRBV7-2 and TRBJ1-3; D remains unclear. CDR3 length: 17 amino acids. V shed 1 base and J shed 0 bases, with 13 bases lying between them. CDR1 SGHTA and CDR2 FQGNSA come from the germline V gene. The CDR3 loop is CASSLVPGFYSGNTIYF. The CDR3 bases are TGTGCCAGCAGCTTAGTTCCAGGTTTCTACTCTGGAAACACCATATATTTT.

The chain is built from TRBV28 and TRBJ1-5; D remains ambiguous. Trimming pared 6 bases from V and 3 bases from J, leaving 9 bases between. CDR1 MDHEN and CDR2 SYDVKM come from the germline V gene. The CDR3 is made up of 13 amino acids. DNA of the CDR3: TGTGCCAGCAGCCCCCTCTCCAATCAGCCCCAGCATTTT. It codes for CASSPLSNQPQHF.

The chain is built from TRBV7-2 and TRBJ2-1, with no clear D. Germline lookup yields CDR1 SGHTA and CDR2 FQGNSA. V was pared by 0 bases and J by 4 bases, with 7 bases between. CDR3 length: 14 residues. The CDR3 coding sequence is TGTGCCAGCAGCTTAGCCCCTCTATACAATGAGCAGTTCTTC. Translation: CASSLAPLYNEQFF.

V is TRBV30 and J is TRBJ1-3; a possible D gene is TRBD1 (5 bases). Germline V gene lookup returns CDR1 GTSNPN and CDR2 SVGIG (reference sequence). V was clipped by 4 bases and J by 0 bases, with 13 bases between them. This CDR3 comprises 15 residues. Written as DNA, the CDR3 is TGTGCCTGGACCAGGGACTCGAGCTCTGGAAACACCATATATTTT. Amino acid sequence: CAWTRDSSSGNTIYF.

The V gene is TRBV4-1, the J gene TRBJ2-1; D is unresolved. Germline CDR1 reads MGHRA; CDR2 reads YSYEKL. V was cut by 0 bases and J by 1 base, with 4 bases left in between. This CDR3 is 14 amino acids long. CDR3 amino acids: CASSQEGSYNEQFF. CDR3 DNA: TGCGCCAGCAGCCAAGAGGGATCCTACAATGAGCAGTTCTTC.